Below are 2 T cell receptor beta chains sequenced from a single sample in a study of OX40 agonist ivuxolimab in advanced cancers. Assay used: immunoSEQ multiplex PCR; TCRdb lists only in-frame clones, some missing. The sample has over 50,000 clones; approximately 83% are singletons. The material was CD4+ or CD8+ T cells sorted from blood, obtained in a trial of the OX40 agonist ivuxolimab. Every receptor here comes from an adult with an advanced solid tumor such as melanoma, head and neck, liver or kidney cancer.

This clone was recorded once. The chain links TRBV5-4 to TRBJ2-3, with 12 bases lining up with TRBD2. The germline V gene encodes CDR1 SGHNT and CDR2 YYREEE (reference sequence). CDR3 length: 15 amino acids. Trimming removed 4 bases from V and 4 bases from J; junction bases left unmatched: 4. The CDR3 nucleotides are TGTGCCAGCAGCCGAACTAGCGGGAGGCCAGATACGCAGTATTTT. This gives the protein CASSRTSGRPDTQYF.

This clone showed up just once. The gene calls are TRBV5-1 and TRBJ2-1, with TRBD2 identical over 12 bases. Germline assignment: CDR1 SGHRS and CDR2 YFSETQ. The length of the CDR3 is 16 residues. V lost 6 bases and J lost 7; bases outside the gene matches: 11. The DNA of the CDR3 is TGCGCCAGCACCCCTCTAGCGGGAGGGCCGGGGAATGAGCAGTTCTTC. Its translation is CASTPLAGGPGNEQFF. The variable domain in full, with the rest retrieved from reference TRBV5-1 and TRBJ2-1, is KAGVTQTPRYLIKTRGQQVTLSCSPISGHRSVSWYQQTPGQGLQFLFEYFSETQRNKGNFPGRFSGRQFSNSRSEMNVSTLELGDSALYLCASTPLAGGPGNEQFFGPGTRLTVL.